This T cell receptor (beta chain) originates from a study of CD8+CD57+ T cells in acquired aplastic anemia. Study in general: The average for DNA from sorted CD4+ and CD8+ cells was 3.2 ug.

The CDR3 sequence is 14 residues long. The V gene lost 5 bases and the J gene lost 2 bases, with 10 bases spanning the gap. Germline V gene data show CDR1 as MGHDK and CDR2 as SYGVNS. An expansion of CD8+CD57+ cells by flow cytometry had been shown in patients chosen for sequencing. This clonotype was counted a single time. Genomic DNA was employed as the template in profiling TCR beta VDJ and CDR3. TCRdb re-analysed the reads in MiXCR, keeping a single row per CDR3 protein. Here the sample spans around 130,000 distinct CDR3 sequences, 58% being singletons. The rearrangement links TRBV25-1 to TRBJ1-3; D not certain. Material for sequencing was sorted CD4+, CD8+, or CD8+CD57+ T cells (not recorded which) from PBMCs. The receptor comes from a human donor with aplastic anemia. CDR3 in amino acids: CASSSLGTGNTIYF. CDR3 sequence (DNA): TGTGCCAGCAGTAGCTTGGGGACTGGAAACACCATATATTTT.